The 17 T cell receptor beta chains given below trace back to one sample, sequenced in a study of shared clonotypes between healthy human individuals. Naive CD8 populations comprised CD45RO-negative cells positively selected for CCR7, excluding terminally differentiated effector memory CD45RA+ cells. The table came from immunoSEQ multiplex PCR; TCRdb's copy has only in-frame clones and leaves some out. The sample includes 560,000 or so clones, approximately 96% of them seen just once. Specimen: naive CD8+ T cells sorted from blood. The origin of the receptors is a woman aged 25 to 39 in good health.

V usage is TRBV14 and J usage is TRBJ2-1; D unresolved. CDR1 and CDR2 (germline): SGHDN, FVKESK. The CDR3 has 11 amino acids. V lost 3 bases to trimming and J lost 7 bases, with 4 bases between them. The CDR3 nucleotides read TGTGCCAGCAGCCAGGGGAATGAGCAGTTCTTC. Translation: CASSQGNEQFF.

The genes are TRBV28 and TRBJ1-1; 8 bases are a match to TRBD1. V dropped 8 bases and J dropped 0; count of bases not matched to a gene: 8. The germline CDR1 and CDR2 sequences are MDHEN and SYDVKM. This CDR3 comprises 15 residues. CDR3 bases: TGTGCCAGCGATAGAGGGACAGGCATGAACACTGAAGCTTTCTTT. Translation: CASDRGTGMNTEAFF.

V and J are TRBV5-6 and TRBJ2-1; 11 bases match TRBD2. Germline V gene lookup returns CDR1 SGHDT and CDR2 YYEEEE. The CDR3 extends over 16 amino acids. V shed 0 bases, J shed 5 bases, and the junction held 4 bases outside the gene matches. This CDR3 is CASSLAGTSGNNEQFF. The CDR3 DNA reads TGTGCCAGCAGCTTGGCCGGGACTAGCGGAAACAATGAGCAGTTCTTC. Full variable domain (remainder filled in from reference TRBV5-6 and TRBJ2-1): DAGVTQSPTHLIKTRGQQVTLRCSPKSGHDTVSWYQQALGQGPQFIFQYYEEEERQRGNFPDRFSGHQFPNYSSELNVNALLLGDSALYLCASSLAGTSGNNEQFFGPGTRLTVL.

For this clone: The sample contains more than one DNA sequence encoding this CDR3. This chain joins TRBV27 and TRBJ2-7; D uncertain. This CDR3 is built from 11 residues. Per the germline V gene, CDR1 is MNHEY and CDR2 is SMNVEV (reference sequence). V lost 3 bases and J lost 6, with 6 bases in between. The CDR3 is CASSLGSEQYF. The CDR3 DNA sequence: TGTGCCAGCAGTTTGGGGTCCGAGCAGTACTTC.

This clone appeared a single time. The CDR3 DNA sequence: TGTGCCAGCAGTCTTTCTGGATTCACTGAAGCTTTCTTT. Translated, it gives CASSLSGFTEAFF. The chain recombines TRBV27 with TRBJ1-1, with D hard to call. The length of the CDR3 is 13 residues. Trimming left V 5 bases short and J 4 bases short, with 11 bases between. CDR1 is MNHEY, CDR2 SMNVEV, per germline (reference sequence).

The genes are TRBV10-1 and TRBJ2-5, with D tentatively TRBD2 (5 bases). Deletions cut 3 bases from V and 3 bases from J, with 11 bases between. Germline V gene lookup returns CDR1 WNHNN and CDR2 SYGVQD (reference sequence). CDR3 length: 14 residues. CDR3 amino acids: CASSDSRTEETQYF. DNA for the CDR3: TGCGCCAGCAGTGATTCCCGGACTGAAGAGACCCAGTACTTC.

This clone was recorded only once. This chain uses TRBV7-9 with TRBJ2-1; possible D gene TRBD2, 6 bases. The CDR3 runs 15 residues. In germline, CDR1 is SEHNR, CDR2 FQNEAQ (reference sequence). Trimming removed 5 bases from V and 4 bases from J, with 15 bases in between. The CDR3 is CASSLVIAEYNEQFF. Written as DNA, the CDR3 is TGTGCCAGCAGCCTGGTAATAGCGGAGTACAATGAGCAGTTCTTC.

The chain uses TRBV28 and TRBJ2-1; D unclear. The length of the CDR3 is 13 residues. Between the trimmed V and J ends, which lost 3 bases and 8 bases, there was a span of 11 bases. Germline assignment: CDR1 MDHEN and CDR2 SYDVKM. CDR3 sequence reads: CASSFSYNDEQFF. Written as DNA, the CDR3 is TGTGCCAGCAGTTTTAGTTACAACGATGAGCAGTTCTTC.

In DNA form, the CDR3 reads TGTGCCAGCAGCTCCCGACTAGCGGGGTACGGCGGGGAGCTGTTTTTT. Protein product: CASSSRLAGYGGELFF. The chain couples TRBV7-9 to TRBJ2-2, with TRBD2 identical over 11 bases. V gave up 4 bases and J gave up 7 bases; unmatched junction bases: 8. The CDR3 has 16 residues. The germline V gene encodes CDR1 SEHNR and CDR2 FQNEAQ (reference sequence).

V usage is TRBV9 and J usage is TRBJ2-2; 7 positions match TRBD2. The CDR3 consists of 15 residues. Germline values: CDR1 SGDLS, CDR2 YYNGEE. V lost 0 bases, J lost 6 bases, and 5 bases stayed unmatched. The CDR3 DNA reads TGTGCCAGCAGCGTAGCCGGGAGGCTGCCCGGGGAGCTGTTTTTT. This translates into CASSVAGRLPGELFF.

The rearrangement joins TRBV19 to TRBJ1-5; 7 bases are a match to TRBD1. The CDR3 is made up of 15 amino acids. Germline trimming cut 5 bases from V and 9 bases from J; bases unmatched to any gene: 13. Germline CDR1 is LNHDA and CDR2 is SQIVND (reference sequence). The DNA for the CDR3 is TGTGCCAGTAGTCCGGATGGGGACAGTTTTGCGCCCCAGCATTTT. This codes for CASSPDGDSFAPQHF. The full variable domain, in which reference TRBV19 and TRBJ1-5 provide the parts outside the CDR3, is DGGITQSPKYLFRKEGQNVTLSCEQNLNHDAMYWYRQDPGQGLRLIYYSQIVNDFQKGDIAEGYSVSREKKESFPLTVTSAQKNPTAFYLCASSPDGDSFAPQHFGDGTRLSIL.

The rearrangement joins TRBV5-1 to TRBJ2-1; either TRBD1 or TRBD2 may fit D (5 bases each). Germline CDR1 is SGHRS and CDR2 is YFSETQ. V lost 3 bases to trimming and J lost 6 bases, with 19 bases between them. This CDR3 comprises 16 residues. Here the CDR3 DNA reads TGCGCCAGCAGCTCAGATGGGGGACCCCTCGGCAATGAGCAGTTCTTC. Its protein is CASSSDGGPLGNEQFF.

This clone was observed a single time. This chain links TRBV5-1 with TRBJ1-1; D is possibly TRBD1 (6 bases). Germline lookup yields CDR1 SGHRS and CDR2 YFSETQ. The CDR3 is 16 amino acids. Trimming pared 0 bases from V and 0 bases from J, leaving 12 bases between. The DNA for the CDR3 is TGCGCCAGCAGCTTGGGGTGGGACATATTGAACACTGAAGCTTTCTTT. Protein: CASSLGWDILNTEAFF.

With regard to this clone: Other nucleotide sequences from this sample produce the same CDR3. The chain links TRBV27 to TRBJ2-3; D is uncertain. V shed 3 bases and J shed 6 bases, with 4 bases lying between them. The CDR3 extends over 11 amino acids. Germline loops: CDR1 MNHEY, CDR2 SMNVEV (reference sequence). The CDR3 reads CASSFGDTQYF. As DNA, the CDR3 is TGTGCCAGCAGTTTCGGGGATACGCAGTATTTT.

The chain recombines TRBV7-3 with TRBJ2-2; 12 bases match TRBD2. There are 20 residues in the CDR3. CDR1 and CDR2 from the germline V gene are SGHTA and FQGTGA. V lost 5 bases, J lost 5 bases, and 18 bases stayed unmatched. CDR3 in DNA: TGTGCCAGCAGCCCTTACCCCGGACTAGCGGGAAGCTGGATAACCGGGGAGCTGTTTTTT. Translated, it gives CASSPYPGLAGSWITGELFF.

This sequence joins TRBV5-3 and TRBJ2-2; no clear D gene. TRBV5-3 belongs to the ORF category, with a function that is uncertain. Trimming took 1 base from V and 4 from J, leaving 14 bases between them. The CDR3 spans 16 residues. In DNA form, the CDR3 reads TGTGCCAGAAGCTTGAACGTATTTTGGCGCACCGGGGAGCTGTTTTTT. Protein product: CARSLNVFWRTGELFF.

This clone was counted a single time. The DNA for the CDR3 is TGCAGCGTCCCGTGGGGGGTTACAGATACGCAGTATTTT. Amino acids: CSVPWGVTDTQYF. The chain carries TRBV29-1 and TRBJ2-3, with D possibly being TRBD2 (6 bases). Germline CDR1 is SQVTM and CDR2 is ANQGSEA. This CDR3 has 13 residues. With 6 bases removed from V and 3 bases from J, the gap between germline ends came to 13 bases.